These 21 T cell receptor beta chains originate from one sample sequenced in a study of T cell responses to AZD1222 COVID-19 vaccine. Here immunoSEQ multiplex PCR was the method, and the copy in TCRdb shows in-frame clones only, minus some. The sample lists 100,000 to 150,000 clones, about 88% occurring once. Sequencing used peripheral blood, obtained on day 0 of AZD1222 vaccination. The source of these receptors is an adult in good health.

This rearrangement joins TRBV2 to TRBJ1-2, with D hard to call. Deletions cut 0 bases from V and 6 bases from J, with 20 bases between. Looked up from germline, CDR1 is SNHLY and CDR2 is FYNNEI. The CDR3 totals 17 residues. The CDR3 region has the DNA TGTGCCAGCAGTGAAGCCGGACGGTCGTCGCGGCTCGATGGCTACACCTTC. Protein product: CASSEAGRSSRLDGYTF.

The chain has TRBV6-2 or TRBV6-3 and TRBJ2-3; D unresolved. The CDR3 runs 15 residues. V was cut by 0 bases and J by 0 bases, with 7 bases left in between. Germline V CDR1 and CDR2: MNHEY, SVGEGT. The CDR3 DNA sequence: TGTGCCAGCAGTTACTCTTCATCTAGCACAGATACGCAGTATTTT. Amino acid sequence: CASSYSSSSTDTQYF.

The chain uses TRBV6-5 and TRBJ1-1; D is possibly TRBD1 (5 bases). The ends were cut back, 6 bases at V and 5 bases at J, with 16 bases in the middle. The CDR3 covers 14 residues. The germline CDR1 and CDR2 sequences are MNHEY and SVGAGI. The CDR3 loop reads CASRPPGGMTEAFF. The CDR3 DNA is TGTGCCAGCAGACCACCTGGGGGGATGACTGAAGCTTTCTTT.

The genes are TRBV27 and TRBJ2-5; the D gene is possibly TRBD1 (6 bases). The V end lost 1 base, the J end lost 5 bases, and 14 bases lay between the germline ends. The V gene's germline CDR1 is MNHEY and CDR2 SMNVEV (reference sequence). The CDR3 runs 15 residues. The CDR3 DNA is TGTGCCAGCAGTTTATGGGGGCCCGGAGAGGAGACCCAGTACTTC. It encodes CASSLWGPGEETQYF.

A single count supports this clone. As DNA, the CDR3 is TGTGCCAGCAGCTCAGGGACTAGCGGGAGCTACGAGCAGTACTTC. Translation gives CASSSGTSGSYEQYF. The rearrangement uses TRBV9 and TRBJ2-7; 14 bases are a match to TRBD2. CDR1 is SGDLS, CDR2 YYNGEE, per germline. The CDR3 is made up of 15 amino acids. Trimming took 4 bases from V and 3 from J; bases not matched to a gene: 3.

This clone occurred once. CDR3 amino acids: CASRTTGSPLHF. CDR3 sequence (DNA): TGTGCCAGCAGAACTACGGGGTCACCCCTCCACTTT. The chain joins TRBV6-5 to TRBJ1-6; no definite D call. Germline CDR1 reads MNHEY; CDR2 reads SVGAGI. The CDR3 consists of 12 residues. Trimming left V 6 bases short and J 10 bases short, with 10 bases between.

This chain connects TRBV9 to TRBJ2-7, with D possibly TRBD2 on 5 matching bases. CDR1 and CDR2 (germline): SGDLS, YYNGEE. This CDR3 is built from 14 residues. The V gene lost 4 bases and the J gene lost 2 bases, with 13 bases spanning the gap. The DNA for the CDR3 is TGTGCCAGCAGCCACCGGACCGGGACCTACGAGCAGTACTTC. Translation: CASSHRTGTYEQYF.

The chain is built from TRBV16 and TRBJ1-4, with a weak D call TRBD1 (6 bases). The CDR3 spans 15 residues. Looked up from germline, CDR1 is KGHSY and CDR2 is FQNENV. Trimming left V 0 bases short and J 7 bases short, with 12 bases between. This CDR3 reads CASSQSGRGGEKLFF. For the CDR3, the DNA is TGTGCCAGCAGCCAATCGGGCAGGGGAGGTGAAAAACTGTTTTTT.

The chain uses TRBV29-1 and TRBJ2-1; D is unresolved. Trimming removed 2 bases at V and 0 bases at J, with 8 bases between. CDR3 size: 14 residues. CDR1 is SQVTM and CDR2 is ANQGSEA in the germline V gene. CDR3 DNA sequence: TGCAGCGTTGAAAGGGTTCTCTCCTACAATGAGCAGTTCTTC. As protein: CSVERVLSYNEQFF.

The V and J genes are TRBV2 and TRBJ2-2; 12 bases are a match to TRBD2. Per the germline V gene, CDR1 is SNHLY and CDR2 is FYNNEI. CDR3 length equals 16 residues. J lost 7 bases, V lost 4 bases, and 7 bases had no gene match. The DNA for the CDR3 is TGTGCCAGCAGTGGACTAGCGGGAGTATTCGTCGGGGAGCTGTTTTTT. This sequence encodes CASSGLAGVFVGELFF.

The rearrangement joins TRBV3-1 (or the pseudogene TRBV3-2) to TRBJ2-5; TRBD2 aligns across 16 bases. The junction had 6 bases not matched to a gene; V was cut back by 3 bases and J by 5 bases. Germline V lookup: CDR1 LGHDT, CDR2 YNNKEL (reference sequence). The CDR3 length is 17 residues. The CDR3 sequence is CASSQGLAGGRTETQYF. Here the CDR3 DNA reads TGTGCCAGCAGCCAGGGACTAGCGGGGGGGCGGACTGAGACCCAGTACTTC.

The sample holds one count of this clone. This chain connects TRBV7-8 to TRBJ2-3, with D hard to call. Trimming cost V 3 bases and J 3 bases, with 4 bases left between them. CDR3 length: 12 amino acids. CDR1 and CDR2 (germline): SGHVS, FQNEAQ. CDR3 protein: CASSFLTDTQYF. As DNA, the CDR3 is TGTGCCAGCAGCTTTCTTACAGATACGCAGTATTTT.

This chain uses TRBV7-9 with TRBJ2-7; the match to TRBD1 covers 7 bases. Trimming cost V 4 bases and J 5 bases; bases outside gene matches: 11. There are 15 residues in the CDR3. CDR1 is SEHNR and CDR2 is FQNEAQ in the germline V gene (reference sequence). CDR3 in amino acids: CASSSTTGDGNEQYF. The CDR3 DNA sequence: TGTGCCAGCAGCTCCACCACAGGGGATGGGAACGAGCAGTACTTC.

This clone is a singleton in its sample. J is TRBJ1-1 and V is TRBV6-5, with D perhaps matching TRBD1 (5 bases). This CDR3 has 13 residues. Germline V gene lookup returns CDR1 MNHEY and CDR2 SVGAGI. Trimming pared 2 bases from V and 1 base from J, leaving 5 bases between. This CDR3 is CASSYGGNTEAFF. CDR3 coding DNA: TGTGCCAGCAGTTACGGGGGGAACACTGAAGCTTTCTTT.

At least ten counts were recorded for this clone. This sequence joins TRBV18 and TRBJ2-3; 11 nucleotides match TRBD2. Germline V gene sequence: CDR1 KGHSH, CDR2 LQKENI. The V and J ends lost 3 bases and 5 bases, in that order; junction bases with no gene match: 13. CDR3 length: 18 amino acids. CDR3 sequence reads: CASSPTPILAGELDTQYF. As DNA, the CDR3 is TGTGCCAGCTCACCGACTCCGATACTAGCGGGAGAGTTAGATACGCAGTATTTT.

V and J are TRBV9 and TRBJ2-1; D unclear. With 0 bases removed from V and 7 bases from J, the gap between germline ends came to 2 bases. CDR1 SGDLS and CDR2 YYNGEE come from the germline V gene. This CDR3 region has 11 residues. CDR3 in DNA: TGTGCCAGCAGCGTAGTGAATGAGCAGTTCTTC. Protein sequence: CASSVVNEQFF. Combining the CDR3 with reference TRBV9 and TRBJ2-1 gives the whole variable domain DSGVTQTPKHLITATGQRVTLRCSPRSGDLSVYWYQQSLDQGLQFLIQYYNGEERAKGNILERFSAQQFPDLHSELNLSSLELGDSALYFCASSVVNEQFFGPGTRLTVL.

The chain uses TRBV9 and TRBJ2-3, with a weak D call TRBD1 (5 bases). Germline CDR1 is SGDLS and CDR2 is YYNGEE. Trimming cost V 6 bases and J 4 bases, with 18 bases left between them. This CDR3 has 15 residues. The CDR3 DNA follows: TGTGCCAGCAATGACGTAAGGGGCCGATCAGATACGCAGTATTTT. Its translation is CASNDVRGRSDTQYF.

This sequence joins TRBV12-3 or TRBV12-4 and TRBJ1-2, with D possibly matching TRBD1 (5 bases). This CDR3 is built from 12 residues. V was cut by 8 bases and J by 4 bases, with 11 bases left in between. As DNA, the CDR3 is TGTGCCAGCGGACCTGGGGGCTATGGCTACACCTTC. Its protein product is CASGPGGYGYTF.

This clone was detected only once. The chain couples TRBV27 to TRBJ1-5; D is possibly TRBD1 (6 bases). V was cut by 5 bases and J by 9 bases, with 17 bases left in between. The CDR3 is 14 residues long. CDR1 MNHEY and CDR2 SMNVEV come from the germline V gene (reference sequence). The CDR3 nucleotides are TGTGCCAGCAGTCCCAGCAGGGGCCCGAGGCCCCAGCATTTT. Its protein product is CASSPSRGPRPQHF.

This rearrangement joins TRBV7-8 to TRBJ2-7; perhaps TRBD2 as D (6 bases). The V and J ends lost 5 bases and 0 bases respectively, with 14 bases between them. In germline, CDR1 is SGHVS, CDR2 FQNEAQ. The CDR3 is made up of 15 amino acids. In nucleotides, the CDR3 is TGTGCCAGCAGCCTTGCCGGGACTGCCTCCTACGAGCAGTACTTC. Amino acid sequence: CASSLAGTASYEQYF.

Turning to this clone: Other DNA sequences in this sample translate to the same CDR3. This chain joins TRBV7-2 and TRBJ2-7, with D tentatively TRBD1 (6 bases). Trimming took 1 base from V and 0 from J, leaving 7 bases between them. This CDR3 comprises 14 residues. CDR1 is SGHTA and CDR2 is FQGNSA in the germline V gene. The CDR3 protein is CASSLVRGSYEQYF. For the CDR3, the DNA is TGTGCCAGCAGCTTAGTCAGGGGCTCCTACGAGCAGTACTTC. The entire variable domain, with the rest obtained from reference TRBV7-2 and TRBJ2-7, is as follows: GAGVSQSPSNKVTEKGKDVELRCDPISGHTALYWYRQSLGQGLEFLIYFQGNSAPDKSGLPSDRFSAERTGGSVSTLTIQRTQQEDSAVYLCASSLVRGSYEQYFGPGTRLTVT.